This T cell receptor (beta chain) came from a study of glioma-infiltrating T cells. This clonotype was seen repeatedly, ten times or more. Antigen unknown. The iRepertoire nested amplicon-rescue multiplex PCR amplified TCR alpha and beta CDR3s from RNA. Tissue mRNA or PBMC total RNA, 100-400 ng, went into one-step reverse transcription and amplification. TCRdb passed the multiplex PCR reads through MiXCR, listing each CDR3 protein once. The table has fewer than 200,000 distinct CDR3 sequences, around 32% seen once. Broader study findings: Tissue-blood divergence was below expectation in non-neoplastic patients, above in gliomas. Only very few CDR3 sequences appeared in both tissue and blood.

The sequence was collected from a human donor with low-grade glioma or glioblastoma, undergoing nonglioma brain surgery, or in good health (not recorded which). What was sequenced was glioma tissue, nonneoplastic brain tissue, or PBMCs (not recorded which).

Here the CDR3 DNA reads TGTGCCAGCAGTCGCTTAGCAGGAGATACGCAGTATTTT. Encoded protein: CASSRLAGDTQYF. This chain connects TRBV6-1 to TRBJ2-3; no clear D gene. CDR1 MNHNS and CDR2 SASEGT come from the germline V gene. This CDR3 has 13 residues. The V end lost 5 bases, the J end lost 5 bases, and 11 bases lay between the germline ends.